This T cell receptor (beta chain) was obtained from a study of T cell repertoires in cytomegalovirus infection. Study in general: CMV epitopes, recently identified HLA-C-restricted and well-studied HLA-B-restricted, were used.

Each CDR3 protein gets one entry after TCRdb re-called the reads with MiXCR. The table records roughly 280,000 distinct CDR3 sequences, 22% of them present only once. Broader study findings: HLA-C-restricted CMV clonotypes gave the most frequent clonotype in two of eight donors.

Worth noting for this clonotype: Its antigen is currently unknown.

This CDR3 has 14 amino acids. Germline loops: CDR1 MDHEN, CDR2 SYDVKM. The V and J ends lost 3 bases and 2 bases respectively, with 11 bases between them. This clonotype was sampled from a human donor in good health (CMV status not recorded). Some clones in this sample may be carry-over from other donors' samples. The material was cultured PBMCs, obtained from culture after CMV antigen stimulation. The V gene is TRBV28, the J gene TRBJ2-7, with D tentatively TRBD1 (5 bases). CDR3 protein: CASSFAGIPYEQYF. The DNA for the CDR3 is TGTGCCAGCAGTTTTGCAGGGATCCCCTACGAGCAGTACTTC.